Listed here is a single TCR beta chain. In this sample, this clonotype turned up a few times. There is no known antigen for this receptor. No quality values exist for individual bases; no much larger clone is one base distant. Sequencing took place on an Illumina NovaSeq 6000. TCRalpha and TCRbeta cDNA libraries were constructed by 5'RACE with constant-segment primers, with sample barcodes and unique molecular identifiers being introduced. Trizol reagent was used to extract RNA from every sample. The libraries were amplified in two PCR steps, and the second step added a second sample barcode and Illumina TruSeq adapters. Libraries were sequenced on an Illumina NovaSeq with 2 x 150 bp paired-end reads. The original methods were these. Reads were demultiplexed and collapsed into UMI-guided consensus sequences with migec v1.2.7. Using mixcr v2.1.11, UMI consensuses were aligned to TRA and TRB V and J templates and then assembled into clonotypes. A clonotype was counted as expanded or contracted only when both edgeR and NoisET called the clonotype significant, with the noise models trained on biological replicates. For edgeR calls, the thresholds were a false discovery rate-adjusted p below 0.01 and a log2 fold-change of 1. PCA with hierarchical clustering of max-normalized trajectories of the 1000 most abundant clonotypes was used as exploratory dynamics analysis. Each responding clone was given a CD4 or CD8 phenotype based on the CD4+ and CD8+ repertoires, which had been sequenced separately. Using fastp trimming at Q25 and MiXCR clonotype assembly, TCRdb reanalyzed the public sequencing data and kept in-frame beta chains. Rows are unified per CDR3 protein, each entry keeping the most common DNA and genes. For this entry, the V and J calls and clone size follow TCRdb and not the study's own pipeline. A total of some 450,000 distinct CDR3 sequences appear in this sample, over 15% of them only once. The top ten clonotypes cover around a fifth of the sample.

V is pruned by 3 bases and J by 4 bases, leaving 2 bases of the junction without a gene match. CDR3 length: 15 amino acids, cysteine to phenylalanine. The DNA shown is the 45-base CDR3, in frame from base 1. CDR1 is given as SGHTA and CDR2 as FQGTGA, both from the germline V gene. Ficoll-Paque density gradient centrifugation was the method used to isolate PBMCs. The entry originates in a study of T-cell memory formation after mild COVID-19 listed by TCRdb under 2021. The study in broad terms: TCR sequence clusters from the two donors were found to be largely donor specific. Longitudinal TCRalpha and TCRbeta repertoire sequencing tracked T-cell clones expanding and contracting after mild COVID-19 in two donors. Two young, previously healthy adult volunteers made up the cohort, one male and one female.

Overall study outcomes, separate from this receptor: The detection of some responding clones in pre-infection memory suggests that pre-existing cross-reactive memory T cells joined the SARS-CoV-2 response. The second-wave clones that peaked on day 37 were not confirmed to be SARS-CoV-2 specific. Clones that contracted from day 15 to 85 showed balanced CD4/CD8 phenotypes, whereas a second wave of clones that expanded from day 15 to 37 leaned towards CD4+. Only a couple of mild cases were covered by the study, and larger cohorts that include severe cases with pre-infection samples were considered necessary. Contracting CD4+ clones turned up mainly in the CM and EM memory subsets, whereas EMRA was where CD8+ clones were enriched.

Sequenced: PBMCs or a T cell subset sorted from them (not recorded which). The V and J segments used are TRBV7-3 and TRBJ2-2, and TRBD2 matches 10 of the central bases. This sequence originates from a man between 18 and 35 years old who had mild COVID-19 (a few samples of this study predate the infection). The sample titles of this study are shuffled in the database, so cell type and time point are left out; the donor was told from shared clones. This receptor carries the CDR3 CASSFSGGITGELFF. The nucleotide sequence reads TGTGCCAGCAGCTTTAGCGGGGGGATCACCGGGGAGCTGTTTTTT.